This entry concerns a single TCR beta chain. Other DNA sequences in this specimen translate into the identical CDR3. This entry is derived from a study of blood T cell repertoires in COVID-19. Study details: COVID-19 samples, acute and convalescent, were from the United States, Italy and Spain.

Some clones are missing from TCRdb's copy, which holds only in-frame ones; the method was immunoSEQ multiplex PCR. The table shows 200,000 to 250,000 clones, with about 85% occurring only once. CDR3 size: 14 residues. In germline, CDR1 is SGHKS, CDR2 YYEKEE (reference sequence). V lost 0 bases, J lost 4 bases, and 8 bases lay in between. Participant-reported clinical history was the basis for cohort assignment. Recovered participants had two consecutive negative NP/OP PCR tests, healthcare professional clearance, or symptom resolution. The source of this sequence is a man aged 25 to 40 who had recovered from COVID-19. The specimen sequenced was PBMCs or T cells enriched from blood (not recorded which). V and J are TRBV5-5 and TRBJ1-5; D remains unclear. CDR3: CASSLEAENQPQHF. As DNA, the CDR3 is TGTGCCAGCAGCTTGGAGGCGGAGAATCAGCCCCAGCATTTT.